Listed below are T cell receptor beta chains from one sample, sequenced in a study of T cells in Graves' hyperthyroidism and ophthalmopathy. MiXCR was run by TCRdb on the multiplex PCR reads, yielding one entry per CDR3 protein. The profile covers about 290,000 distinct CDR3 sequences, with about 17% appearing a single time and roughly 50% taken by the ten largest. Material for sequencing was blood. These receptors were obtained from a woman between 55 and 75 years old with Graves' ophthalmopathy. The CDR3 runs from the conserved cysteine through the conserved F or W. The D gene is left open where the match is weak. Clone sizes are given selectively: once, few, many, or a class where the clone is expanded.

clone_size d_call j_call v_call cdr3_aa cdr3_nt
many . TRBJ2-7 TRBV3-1 CASSQGVSGEQYF TGTGCCAGCAGCCAGGGTGTCTCGGGCGAGCAGTACTTC
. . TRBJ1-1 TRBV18 CASSPRLGENTEAFF TGTGCCAGCTCACCGCGGTTGGGTGAGAACACTGAAGCTTTCTTT
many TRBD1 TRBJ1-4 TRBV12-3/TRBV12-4 CASRSTGGGEKLFF TGTGCCAGCAGATCGACAGGGGGAGGCGAAAAACTGTTTTTT
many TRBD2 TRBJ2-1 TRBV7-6 CASSSGGGRNEQFF TGTGCCAGCAGCTCCGGGGGGGGACGGAATGAGCAGTTCTTC
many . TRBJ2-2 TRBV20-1 CSAISGGSTGELFF TGCAGTGCTATCTCTGGGGGTTCCACCGGGGAGCTGTTTTTT
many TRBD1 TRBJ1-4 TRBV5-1 CASSSQGASEKLFF TGCGCCAGCAGCTCACAGGGGGCAAGTGAAAAACTGTTTTTT
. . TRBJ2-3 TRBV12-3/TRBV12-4 CASSPGEGGVTDTQYF TGTGCCAGCAGCCCTGGGGAAGGGGGGGTCACAGATACGCAGTATTTT
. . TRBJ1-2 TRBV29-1 CSVDTTGGSGYTF TGCAGCGTTGATACTACGGGGGGGTCTGGCTACACCTTC
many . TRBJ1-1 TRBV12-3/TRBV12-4 CASATTVNTEAFF TGTGCCAGCGCTACCACAGTTAACACTGAAGCTTTCTTT
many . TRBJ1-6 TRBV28 CASGKAGSPNSPLHF TGTGCCTCCGGGAAGGCTGGATCCCCCAATTCACCCCTCCACTTT
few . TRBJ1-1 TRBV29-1 CSVVGGTEAFF TGCAGCGTTGTCGGGGGAACTGAAGCTTTCTTT
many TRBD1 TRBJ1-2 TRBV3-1 CASSQDRGFVYGYTF TGTGCCAGCAGCCAGGACAGGGGGTTTGTCTATGGCTACACCTTC
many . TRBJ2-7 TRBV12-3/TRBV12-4 CASSDNKQGDEQYF TGTGCCAGCAGCGATAATAAACAGGGTGACGAGCAGTACTTC
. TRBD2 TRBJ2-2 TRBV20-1 CSAITGGATGELFF TGCAGTGCTATAACGGGGGGGGCCACCGGGGAGCTGTTTTTT
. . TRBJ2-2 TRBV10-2 CASTDTANTGELFF TGCGCCAGCACGGACACCGCGAACACCGGGGAGCTGTTTTTT
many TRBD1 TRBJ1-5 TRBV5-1 CASSLGPTGGYQPQHF TGCGCCAGCAGCTTGGGCCCGACAGGGGGCTATCAGCCCCAGCATTTT
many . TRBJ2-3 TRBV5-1 CASSLSVSPDTQYF TGCGCCAGCAGCTTGTCCGTGTCCCCAGATACGCAGTATTTT
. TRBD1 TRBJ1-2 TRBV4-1 CASSHEGGQFYGYTF TGCGCCAGCAGCCACGAAGGGGGACAGTTCTATGGCTACACCTTC
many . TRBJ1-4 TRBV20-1 CSASFGRESEKLFF TGCAGTGCTAGTTTCGGCAGGGAATCTGAAAAACTGTTTTTT
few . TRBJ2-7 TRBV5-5 CASSLAVTYEQYF TGTGCCAGCAGCTTGGCGGTCACATACGAGCAGTACTTC
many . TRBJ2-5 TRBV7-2 CASTSTRETQYF TGTGCCAGCACTTCCACCCGGGAGACCCAGTACTTC
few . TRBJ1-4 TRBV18 CASSLGTTKAEKLFF TGTGCCAGCTCACTTGGGACTACCAAAGCTGAAAAACTGTTTTTT
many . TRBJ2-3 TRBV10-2 CASAESSPQSTQYF TGCGCCAGCGCTGAGTCTAGCCCCCAGAGCACGCAGTATTTT
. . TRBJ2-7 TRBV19 CASSIGLGRRDEQYF TGTGCCAGTAGTATAGGGCTGGGACGAAGGGACGAGCAGTACTTC
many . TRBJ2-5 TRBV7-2 CASSPRGLVETQYF TGTGCCAGCAGCCCTAGAGGGCTGGTGGAGACCCAGTACTTC
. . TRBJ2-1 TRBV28 CASGSGGAVVGQFF TGTGCCAGCGGTTCTGGGGGGGCGGTTGTGGGGCAGTTCTTC
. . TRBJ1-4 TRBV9 CASSVGGRGEKLFF TGTGCCAGCAGCGTCGGGGGGCGAGGTGAAAAACTGTTTTTT
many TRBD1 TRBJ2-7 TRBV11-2 CASSLVGTGLSYEQYF TGTGCCAGCAGCTTAGTCGGGACAGGGTTATCCTACGAGCAGTACTTC
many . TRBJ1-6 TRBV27 CASSFGQPNSPLHF TGTGCCAGCAGTTTTGGACAGCCGAATTCACCCCTCCACTTT